The rows below give T cell receptor beta chains drawn from one sample of a study of T-cell reconstitution after alpha-beta-depleted transplantation in children. TCRdb re-called the PCR reads through MiXCR, storing one row per CDR3 protein. The table records a few hundred thousand distinct CDR3 sequences, 25% to 30% of them present only once. The source was PBMCs, collected before TCRalphabeta/CD19-depleted stem cell transplant. Receptors originate from a boy less than two years old with Wiskott-Aldrich syndrome, due to receive a stem cell transplant. The CDR3 runs from the conserved cysteine through the conserved F or W. The D gene is left open where the match is weak. Clone sizes are given selectively: once, few, many, or a class where the clone is expanded.

v_call	d_call	clone_size	j_call	cdr3_nt	cdr3_aa
TRBV6-1	-	few	TRBJ1-2	TGTGCCAGCAGTGCAGGGGTGTACTATGGCTACACCTTC	CASSAGVYYGYTF
TRBV5-1	TRBD2	-	TRBJ2-1	TGCGCCAGCAGCTCACCGGGACTAGATACCCATGAGCAGTTCTTC	CASSSPGLDTHEQFF
TRBV6-5	-	-	TRBJ1-1	TGTGCCAGCAGTTTTTGGGCCGCCATGAACACTGAAGCTTTCTTT	CASSFWAAMNTEAFF
TRBV5-1	-	-	TRBJ2-7	TGCGCCAGCAGCGAAGGTCCACGACGGTACTCCTACGAGCAGTACTTC	CASSEGPRRYSYEQYF
TRBV5-1	-	-	TRBJ1-1	TGCGCCAGCAGCCAGCAGGGGTTGAACACTGAAGCTTTCTTT	CASSQQGLNTEAFF
TRBV28	TRBD2	-	TRBJ2-7	TGTGCCAGTATACCCGGGACTAGCGGATACGAGCAGTACTTC	CASIPGTSGYEQYF
TRBV29-1	-	-	TRBJ2-3	TGCAGCGTAGGACTAAGCGATACGCAGTATTTT	CSVGLSDTQYF
TRBV29-1	-	-	TRBJ1-1	TGCAGCGTTGATATGCGGGACGAGGGAACTGAAGCTTTCTTT	CSVDMRDEGTEAFF
TRBV7-2	-	few	TRBJ2-5	TGTGCCAGCAGCCCTGTACACGGTCTACAAGAGACCCAGTACTTC	CASSPVHGLQETQYF
TRBV18	TRBD2	-	TRBJ2-5	TGTGCCAGCTCACCACCGGGACTAATGTACCAAGAGACCCAGTACTTC	CASSPPGLMYQETQYF
TRBV6-5	TRBD2	few	TRBJ2-7	TGTGCCAGCAGGAGGACTAGCGGGACATCATTCTACGAGCAGTACTTC	CASRRTSGTSFYEQYF
TRBV10-2	-	-	TRBJ2-7	TGCGCCAGCAGTTTTGTTGGCGACGAGCAGTACTTC	CASSFVGDEQYF
TRBV5-6	-	few	TRBJ1-4	TGTGCCAGCAGCACTCCCAGTGTCAATGAAAAACTGTTTTTT	CASSTPSVNEKLFF
TRBV20-1	-	few	TRBJ2-5	TGCAGTGCTAGAGTTGGGCGCATCCAAGAGACCCAGTACTTC	CSARVGRIQETQYF
TRBV5-6	-	many	TRBJ2-1	TGTGCCAGCAGCAATACCCTTCGCGGTAGCTCCTACAATGAGCAGTTCTTC	CASSNTLRGSSYNEQFF
TRBV12-3/TRBV12-4	-	-	TRBJ1-5	TGTGCCAGCAAAGGGGTCGGCAATCAGCCCCAGCATTTT	CASKGVGNQPQHF
TRBV12-3/TRBV12-4	TRBD2	-	TRBJ2-1	TGTGCCAGCAGCCCTCCTAGCGGTCTGTGGTACAATGAGCAGTTCTTC	CASSPPSGLWYNEQFF
TRBV20-1	-	few	TRBJ2-7	TGCAGTGCTAGCCAGGGATCGAGGGAGCAGTACTTC	CSASQGSREQYF
TRBV15	TRBD2	-	TRBJ2-1	TGTGCCACCAGCAGAGAGGAGTCGACTAGCGGGACGGAATACAATGAGCAGTTCTTC	CATSREESTSGTEYNEQFF
TRBV5-1	-	-	TRBJ1-4	TGCGCCAGCAGCTTGGAGGGAATGGATGAAAAACTGTTTTTT	CASSLEGMDEKLFF
TRBV11-2	-	few	TRBJ1-4	TGTGCCAGCAGGCAATTGGGTTATGGGGAAAAACTGTTTTTT	CASRQLGYGEKLFF
TRBV24-1	TRBD2	-	TRBJ2-1	TGTGCCACCAGTGATCCTCGAAGCGGGAGGGCCAATGAGCAGTTCTTC	CATSDPRSGRANEQFF
TRBV30	-	-	TRBJ1-5	TGTGCCTGGAGTACGGAGACAGGCCGTAGCAATCAGCCCCAGCATTTT	CAWSTETGRSNQPQHF
TRBV28	-	few	TRBJ1-1	TGTGCCAGCAGTTTGGGGAGGTCCCGCACTGAAGCTTTCTTT	CASSLGRSRTEAFF
TRBV5-1	-	many	TRBJ2-1	TGCGCCAGCAGCTTGGTCTACAATGAGCAGTTCTTC	CASSLVYNEQFF
TRBV24-1	-	-	TRBJ2-1	TGTGCCACCAGTGACGGCCAAAGCTCCTACAATGAGCAGTTCTTC	CATSDGQSSYNEQFF
TRBV6-2/TRBV6-3	-	-	TRBJ2-2	TGTGCCAGCAGCTTTTTTGGCCCCGGGGAGCTGTTTTTT	CASSFFGPGELFF
TRBV5-1	-	-	TRBJ2-5	TGCGCCAGCAGCTTTTCCCGGGACTTTCAAGAGACCCAGTACTTC	CASSFSRDFQETQYF
TRBV5-1	-	few	TRBJ1-1	TGCGCCAGCAGCTTGGCAGCGGGTCTTAACACTGAAGCTTTCTTT	CASSLAAGLNTEAFF
TRBV5-1	-	many	TRBJ2-7	TGCGCCAGCAGCCTCCGGACAGACTACGAGCAGTACTTC	CASSLRTDYEQYF
TRBV25-1	-	-	TRBJ2-3	TGTGCCAGCAGTGAAACGGCCTTTGAAGACGGGGCAGATACGCAGTATTTT	CASSETAFEDGADTQYF
TRBV29-1	TRBD2	few	TRBJ2-4	TGCAGCGTTGAAGCGGGACTAAGAAACATTCAGTACTTC	CSVEAGLRNIQYF
TRBV5-1	-	-	TRBJ2-5	TGCGCCAGCAGCTCCAACGGGGCTCAAGAGACCCAGTACTTC	CASSSNGAQETQYF
TRBV5-1	TRBD2	-	TRBJ2-1	TGCGCCAGCAGCTTGATTGGACTAGGTGTGAACAATGAGCAGTTCTTC	CASSLIGLGVNNEQFF
TRBV7-8	-	-	TRBJ1-1	TGTGCCAGCAGCTTAGCGGGCAGGGGGAACACTGAAGCTTTCTTT	CASSLAGRGNTEAFF
TRBV11-1	-	many	TRBJ1-1	TGTGCCAGCAGCTTAGCGGCCACTGAAGCTTTCTTT	CASSLAATEAFF
TRBV20-1	TRBD2	few	TRBJ2-1	TGCAGTGGGGGAGGGACTAGCTCCTTGGGGTTCTACAATGAGCAGTTCTTC	CSGGGTSSLGFYNEQFF
TRBV5-1	-	few	TRBJ2-1	TGCGCCAGCAGCTTGAATTCCGTTATGAATGAGCAGTTCTTC	CASSLNSVMNEQFF
TRBV7-3	TRBD2	few	TRBJ2-5	TGTGCCAGCAGCCAGAGAGTAGCGGGTGAGGAGACCCAGTACTTC	CASSQRVAGEETQYF
TRBV20-1	TRBD1	-	TRBJ1-5	TGCAGTGCAGCTAGGGACAGGGGCTGGGGTCAGCCCCAGCATTTT	CSAARDRGWGQPQHF
TRBV4-1	-	few	TRBJ2-5	TGCGCCAGCAGCCAGAGGGGGACTATCCAAGAGACCCAGTACTTC	CASSQRGTIQETQYF
TRBV20-1	-	-	TRBJ1-5	TGCAGTGCTATTGGGGGGACTGGCGGGGGCAATCAGCCCCAGCATTTT	CSAIGGTGGGNQPQHF
TRBV5-1	-	-	TRBJ1-1	TGCGCCAGCAGCTTTCAGAGCATGAACACTGAAGCTTTCTTT	CASSFQSMNTEAFF
TRBV5-5	-	-	TRBJ1-1	TGTGCCAGCTCTTCAAGGGCGGGGGTCATTGAAGCTTTCTTT	CASSSRAGVIEAFF
TRBV3-1	-	few	TRBJ2-3	TGTGCCAGCAGCTCAATCACAGATACGCAGTATTTT	CASSSITDTQYF
TRBV10-3	TRBD2	-	TRBJ2-3	TGTGCCATCAGTGCCCTCGGGGGGAGCACAGATACGCAGTATTTT	CAISALGGSTDTQYF
TRBV7-9	TRBD2	few	TRBJ2-5	TGTGCCAGCAGCCGCCCGATGACTAGCGGGATAGAGACCCAGTACTTC	CASSRPMTSGIETQYF
TRBV6-5	-	-	TRBJ2-1	TGTGCCAGCAGTTCCCTCAACTGGGGGCTCAACAATGAGCAGTTCTTC	CASSSLNWGLNNEQFF
TRBV5-1	-	few	TRBJ1-2	TGCGCCAGCAGGAAAGACGCATCCGGCTATGGCTACACCTTC	CASRKDASGYGYTF
TRBV20-1	TRBD1	few	TRBJ1-5	TGCAGTGCTAGGACCGGGACAGGGTTAGGCAGCAGGCAGCCCCAGCATTTT	CSARTGTGLGSRQPQHF
TRBV20-1	-	-	TRBJ2-7	TGCAGTGCTAGCAGGGGTTCCTACGAGCAGTACTTC	CSASRGSYEQYF
TRBV30	TRBD1	few	TRBJ2-6	TGTGCCTGGGGACAGGGGCTCTCTGGGGCCAACGTCCTGACTTTC	CAWGQGLSGANVLTF
TRBV7-3	TRBD1	-	TRBJ1-4	TGTGCCAGCAGCCGCACAGGGGGCGTGGGTGAAAAACTGTTTTTT	CASSRTGGVGEKLFF
TRBV29-1	TRBD2	-	TRBJ2-5	TGCAGCGTTGAAAAAGTCGGGAGGAGCCGCGAGACCCAGTACTTC	CSVEKVGRSRETQYF
TRBV12-3/TRBV12-4	TRBD2	few	TRBJ2-7	TGTGCCAGCACCCCTATGTCGGGAGGCGAGCAGTACTTC	CASTPMSGGEQYF
TRBV2	-	-	TRBJ2-5	TGTGCCAGCAGTAACTCAACAGGGTTGGAGACCCAGTACTTC	CASSNSTGLETQYF
TRBV7-8	-	few	TRBJ2-1	TGTGCCAGCAGCTTATCCAGGCGCAGGACTATCAACGATGAGCAGTTCTTC	CASSLSRRRTINDEQFF